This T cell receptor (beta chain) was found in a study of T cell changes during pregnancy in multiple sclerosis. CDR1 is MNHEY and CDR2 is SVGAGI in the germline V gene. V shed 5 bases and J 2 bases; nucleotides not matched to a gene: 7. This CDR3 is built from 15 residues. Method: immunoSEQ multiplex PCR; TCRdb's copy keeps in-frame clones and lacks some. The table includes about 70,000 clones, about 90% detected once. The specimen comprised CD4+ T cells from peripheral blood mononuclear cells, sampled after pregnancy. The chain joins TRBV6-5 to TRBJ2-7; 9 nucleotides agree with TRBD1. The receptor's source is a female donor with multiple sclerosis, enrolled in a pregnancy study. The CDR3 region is CASSPWTGATYEQYF. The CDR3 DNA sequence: TGTGCCAGCAGTCCCTGGACAGGGGCCACCTACGAGCAGTACTTC.